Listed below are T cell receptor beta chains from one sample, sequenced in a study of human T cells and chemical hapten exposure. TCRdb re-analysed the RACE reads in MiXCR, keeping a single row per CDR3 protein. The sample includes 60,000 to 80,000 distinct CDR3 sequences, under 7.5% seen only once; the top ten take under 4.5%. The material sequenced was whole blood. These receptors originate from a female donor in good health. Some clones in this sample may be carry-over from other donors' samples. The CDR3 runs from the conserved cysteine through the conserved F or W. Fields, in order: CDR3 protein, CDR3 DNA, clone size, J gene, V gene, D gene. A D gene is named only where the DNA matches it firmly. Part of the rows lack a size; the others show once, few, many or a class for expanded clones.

CDR3 protein: CSVGKEHEQYF
CDR3 DNA: TGCAGCGTTGGAAAGGAGCACGAGCAGTACTTC
clone size: few
J gene: TRBJ2-7
V gene: TRBV29-1
D gene: -

CDR3 protein: CASGSGTNGYTF
CDR3 DNA: TGTGCTAGTGGTTCGGGGACGAATGGCTACACCTTC
clone size: -
J gene: TRBJ1-2
V gene: TRBV12-5
D gene: -

CDR3 protein: CASRGLAGGSYNEQFF
CDR3 DNA: TGTGCCAGCAGAGGACTAGCGGGAGGTTCCTACAATGAGCAGTTCTTC
clone size: -
J gene: TRBJ2-1
V gene: TRBV6-5
D gene: TRBD2

CDR3 protein: CASSQELGETQYF
CDR3 DNA: TGTGCCAGCAGCCAAGAGCTCGGAGAGACCCAGTACTTC
clone size: many
J gene: TRBJ2-5
V gene: TRBV14
D gene: -

CDR3 protein: CASSPRTGENTEAFF
CDR3 DNA: TGTGCCAGCAGCCCCAGGACAGGGGAGAACACTGAAGCTTTCTTT
clone size: many
J gene: TRBJ1-1
V gene: TRBV9
D gene: TRBD1

CDR3 protein: CASSLEGAEAFF
CDR3 DNA: TGTGCCAGCAGCTTAGAGGGTGCTGAAGCTTTCTTT
clone size: -
J gene: TRBJ1-1
V gene: TRBV11-2
D gene: -

CDR3 protein: CASRTGSTDTQYF
CDR3 DNA: TGTGCCAGCCGAACAGGGAGCACAGATACGCAGTATTTT
clone size: many
J gene: TRBJ2-3
V gene: TRBV6-1
D gene: -

CDR3 protein: CASSFGDGDQPQHF
CDR3 DNA: TGCGCCAGCAGCTTTGGGGACGGTGATCAGCCCCAGCATTTT
clone size: few
J gene: TRBJ1-5
V gene: TRBV5-1
D gene: -

CDR3 protein: CASSLEGLAGGNTQYF
CDR3 DNA: TGCGCCAGCAGCTTGGAGGGACTAGCGGGAGGAAATACGCAGTATTTT
clone size: few
J gene: TRBJ2-3
V gene: TRBV5-1
D gene: TRBD2

CDR3 protein: CASSSGLAGGTDTQYF
CDR3 DNA: TGTGCCAGCAGTTCCGGACTAGCGGGAGGCACAGATACGCAGTATTTT
clone size: few
J gene: TRBJ2-3
V gene: TRBV28
D gene: TRBD2

CDR3 protein: CSAGVGGERNQPQHF
CDR3 DNA: TGCAGTGCTGGCGTGGGGGGCGAGCGCAATCAGCCCCAGCATTTT
clone size: many
J gene: TRBJ1-5
V gene: TRBV20-1
D gene: -

CDR3 protein: CASSEGLGVLTF
CDR3 DNA: TGTGCCAGCAGTGAGGGCCTTGGAGTCCTGACTTTC
clone size: -
J gene: TRBJ2-6
V gene: TRBV2
D gene: -

CDR3 protein: CAISRSGLGTDTQYF
CDR3 DNA: TGTGCCATCAGCCGTAGCGGCCTGGGCACAGATACGCAGTATTTT
clone size: -
J gene: TRBJ2-3
V gene: TRBV10-3
D gene: -

CDR3 protein: CASSLTERGEQFF
CDR3 DNA: TGTGCCAGCAGTCTGACGGAAAGGGGTGAGCAGTTCTTC
clone size: -
J gene: TRBJ2-1
V gene: TRBV12-3/TRBV12-4
D gene: -

CDR3 protein: CASSKGQSSNQPQHF
CDR3 DNA: TGTGCCAGCAGCAAGGGACAGAGTAGCAATCAGCCCCAGCATTTT
clone size: many
J gene: TRBJ1-5
V gene: TRBV7-2
D gene: TRBD1

CDR3 protein: CSARGTSDYEQYF
CDR3 DNA: TGCAGTGCTAGAGGGACTAGCGACTACGAGCAGTACTTC
clone size: many
J gene: TRBJ2-7
V gene: TRBV20-1
D gene: TRBD2

CDR3 protein: CASSLDRNTEAFF
CDR3 DNA: TGTGCCAGCAGCTTAGACAGGAACACTGAAGCTTTCTTT
clone size: many
J gene: TRBJ1-1
V gene: TRBV7-3
D gene: -